This record covers a single TCR beta chain. These data belong to a study of T cell responses to AZD1222 COVID-19 vaccine. Trimming left V 6 bases short and J 7 bases short, with 7 bases between. CDR1 is MDHEN and CDR2 is SYDVKM in the germline V gene. CDR3 length: 11 amino acids. TCRdb's copy holds only in-frame clones and misses some; the assay was immunoSEQ multiplex PCR. The data show about 160,000 clones, 85% to 95% seen once. The chain combines TRBV28 with TRBJ1-5; D unclear. The TCR sequence derives from an adult who received the AZD1222 COVID-19 vaccine. The sequenced sample was peripheral blood, obtained 28 days after the second AZD1222 dose. This CDR3 is CASSQLQPQHF. CDR3 bases: TGTGCCAGCAGCCAGTTACAGCCCCAGCATTTT.